This TCR beta chain was identified in a study of T cell responses to AZD1222 COVID-19 vaccine. Repertoires were generated with immunoSEQ multiplex PCR, while TCRdb's copy carries only in-frame clones and drops some. The sample includes 200,000 to 250,000 clones, approximately 94% of them seen just once. CDR1 and CDR2 (germline): ENHRY, SYGVKD. V lost 5 bases and J lost 2, with 7 bases in between. The CDR3 runs to 13 residues. Study results and limitations: Following two doses of AZD1222, Spike-specific TCR breadth and depth rose. Only five to seven AZD1222 recipients were seropositive at baseline.

A note on this clone: Antigen unknown.

This sample comprised peripheral blood, obtained 28 days after the second dose of the MenACWY control vaccine. V usage is TRBV10-3 and J usage is TRBJ1-5; D might be TRBD1 (6 bases). This clonotype originated in an adult who received the MenACWY meningococcal vaccine as a control. The CDR3 DNA reads TGTGCCATCAGTAACAGGGGCAATCAGCCCCAGCATTTT. Translation: CAISNRGNQPQHF.